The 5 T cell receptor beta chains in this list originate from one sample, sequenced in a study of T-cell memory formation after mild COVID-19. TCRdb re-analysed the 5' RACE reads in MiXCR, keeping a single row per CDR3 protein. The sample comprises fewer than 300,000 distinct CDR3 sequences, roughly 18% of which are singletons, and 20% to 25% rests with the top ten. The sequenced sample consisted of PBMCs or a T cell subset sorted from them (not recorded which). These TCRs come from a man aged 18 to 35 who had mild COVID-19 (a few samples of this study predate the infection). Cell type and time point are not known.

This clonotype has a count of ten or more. CDR3 sequence reads: CASSQDLFSNQPQHF. The CDR3 DNA follows: TGCGCCAGCAGCCAAGACCTCTTCAGCAATCAGCCCCAGCATTTT. The chain has TRBV4-3 and TRBJ1-5, with no clear D. CDR3 length equals 15 residues. The germline V gene has CDR1 LGHNA and CDR2 YSLEER. Trimming took off 0 bases at V and 1 base at J, with 7 bases between the two ends.

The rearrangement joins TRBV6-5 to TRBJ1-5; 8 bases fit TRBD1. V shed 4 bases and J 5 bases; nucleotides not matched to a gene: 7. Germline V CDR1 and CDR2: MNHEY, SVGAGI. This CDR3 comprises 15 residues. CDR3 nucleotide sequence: TGTGCCAGCAGTTCACTAGACAGGGGTGATCAGCCCCAGCATTTT. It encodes CASSSLDRGDQPQHF.

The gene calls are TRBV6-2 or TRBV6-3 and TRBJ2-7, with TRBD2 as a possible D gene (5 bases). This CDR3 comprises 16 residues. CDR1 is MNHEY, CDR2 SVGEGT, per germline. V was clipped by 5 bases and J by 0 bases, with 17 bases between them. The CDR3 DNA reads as TGTGCCAGCAGTCATCGGGCAGCGGAGGTCTCCTACGAGCAGTACGTC. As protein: CASSHRAAEVSYEQYV.

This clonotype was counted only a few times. The CDR3, as DNA: TGCAGTGGGGGGACAGGGGTATATCCCGGGGAGCTGTTTTTT. Amino acid sequence: CSGGTGVYPGELFF. The V gene is TRBV20-1, the J gene TRBJ2-2, with 10 positions matching TRBD1. CDR1 is DFQATT and CDR2 is SNEGSKA in the germline V gene (reference sequence). The CDR3 totals 14 residues. The V and J ends lost 7 bases and 6 bases, in that order; junction bases with no gene match: 8.

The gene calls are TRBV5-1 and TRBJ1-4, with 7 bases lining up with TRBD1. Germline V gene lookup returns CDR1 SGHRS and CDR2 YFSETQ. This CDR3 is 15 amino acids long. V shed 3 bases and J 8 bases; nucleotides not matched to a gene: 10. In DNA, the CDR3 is TGCGCCAGCAGCTATTCGACAGGGCGTCCAGAAAAACTGTTTTTT. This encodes CASSYSTGRPEKLFF.